Each of the 19 T cell receptor beta chains below was sequenced from the same sample in a study of cytomegalovirus exposure and HLA in healthy donors. Using immunoSEQ multiplex PCR, the repertoire was profiled, and TCRdb retains in-frame clones only, with some absent. There are 260,000 or so clones in the sample; less than 95% occur only once, and around 3.1% lies in the top ten. Input material: PBMCs. Source of these receptors: a woman aged 25 to 39 in good health and CMV-seronegative.

The chain carries TRBV4-2 and TRBJ2-1, with D perhaps TRBD1 (6 bases). CDR1 and CDR2 from the germline V gene are LGHNA and YNFKEQ. This CDR3 has 15 amino acids. Trimming took 0 bases from V and 4 from J, leaving 10 bases between them. The CDR3 region is CASSQEGAGYNEQFF. CDR3 sequence (DNA): TGTGCCAGCAGCCAAGAGGGGGCAGGGTACAATGAGCAGTTCTTC.

The V call is TRBV10-1, the J call TRBJ2-6; perhaps TRBD2 as D (5 bases). Germline V gene lookup returns CDR1 WNHNN and CDR2 SYGVQD (reference sequence). The V end was cut by 7 bases, the J end by 4 bases, with 14 bases between. CDR3 length: 15 amino acids. CDR3 DNA sequence: TGCGCCAGCACGTCACAGCGAGGGGGGGCCAACGTCCTGACTTTC. As protein: CASTSQRGGANVLTF.

V gene TRBV27 combines with J gene TRBJ2-1, with TRBD2 matching 9 bases. CDR1 and CDR2 from the germline V gene are MNHEY and SMNVEV (reference sequence). Unmatched junction bases numbered 9, after V lost 0 bases and J lost 9 bases. The CDR3 is 16 residues long. CDR3 DNA: TGTGCCAGCAGTTTATCCGCGGGAGGGCCGTGGAGTGAGCAGTTCTTC. Translated: CASSLSAGGPWSEQFF.

J is TRBJ2-7 and V is TRBV4-1; D gene ambiguous. CDR3 length equals 12 residues. V shed 1 base and J shed 4 bases, with 5 bases lying between them. CDR1 MGHRA and CDR2 YSYEKL come from the germline V gene. CDR3 region: CASSQGPYEQYF. The CDR3 DNA follows: TGCGCCAGCAGCCAAGGACCTTACGAGCAGTACTTC.

CDR3 DNA: TGTGCCAGCAGCCTCGGACTAGCAGACACAGATACGCAGTATTTT. It translates to CASSLGLADTDTQYF. The J gene is TRBJ2-3, the V gene TRBV2; 8 bases fit TRBD2. With V trimmed by 6 bases and J by 2 bases, 7 bases remained unmatched. This CDR3 is 15 amino acids long. In germline, CDR1 is SNHLY, CDR2 FYNNEI.

The sample holds a few counts of this clone. The gene calls are TRBV11-2 and TRBJ2-7; 12 bases are shared with TRBD2. Losses at the gene ends were 1 base for V and 0 bases for J; bases not matched to a gene: 4. Germline CDR1 is SGHAT and CDR2 is FQNNGV. The CDR3 extends over 17 amino acids. CDR3 in DNA: TGTGCCAGCAGCTTAGGTTGGACTAGCGGGACCTCCTACGAGCAGTACTTC. Residues: CASSLGWTSGTSYEQYF. Drawing the rest from reference TRBV11-2 and TRBJ2-7, the complete variable domain is EAGVAQSPRYKIIEKRQSVAFWCNPISGHATLYWYQQILGQGPKLLIQFQNNGVVDDSQLPKDRFSAERLKGVDSTLKIQPAKLEDSAVYLCASSLGWTSGTSYEQYFGPGTRLTVT.

The rearrangement uses TRBV6-6 and TRBJ2-1; tentatively, D is TRBD1 (6 bases). V lost 6 bases to trimming and J lost 10 bases, with 25 bases between them. The CDR3 has 16 residues. Germline CDR1 reads MNHNY; CDR2 reads SVGAGI (reference sequence). CDR3 bases: TGTGCCAGCAGACCCGATTTCGAACAGGGAATGGAGGAGCAGTTCTTC. Amino acid sequence: CASRPDFEQGMEEQFF.

The chain carries TRBV7-3 and TRBJ2-1, with 10 bases that match TRBD2. This CDR3 is 17 amino acids long. V shed 5 bases and J 5 bases; nucleotides not matched to a gene: 12. Germline CDR1 and CDR2: SGHTA and FQGTGA. In DNA form, the CDR3 reads TGTGCCAGCAGCCCGGAATTAGCGGGAGGTCTCCACAATGAGCAGTTCTTC. This codes for CASSPELAGGLHNEQFF.

The chain carries TRBV5-6 and TRBJ1-4, with D unresolved. Germline V gene data show CDR1 as SGHDT and CDR2 as YYEEEE. Trimming cost V 0 bases and J 6 bases, with 9 bases left between them. The CDR3 consists of 14 residues. CDR3 DNA: TGTGCCAGCAGCTTGGGTAGGAGGGATGAAAAACTGTTTTTT. Its translation: CASSLGRRDEKLFF.

The chain recombines TRBV5-4 with TRBJ2-1; D is ambiguous. This CDR3 contains 13 residues. Looked up from germline, CDR1 is SGHNT and CDR2 is YYREEE (reference sequence). V lost 3 bases to trimming and J lost 8 bases, with 12 bases between them. The CDR3 sequence: CASSSELMHEQFF. Written as DNA, the CDR3 is TGTGCCAGCAGCTCTGAACTCATGCATGAGCAGTTCTTC.

This chain links TRBV9 with TRBJ1-1; possible D gene TRBD1, 6 bases. In germline, CDR1 is SGDLS, CDR2 YYNGEE. This CDR3 is 15 amino acids long. Trimming left V 0 bases short and J 4 bases short, with 13 bases between. The CDR3 reads CASSVVGQGPTEAFF. The CDR3 nucleotides read TGTGCCAGCAGCGTAGTGGGGCAGGGGCCCACTGAAGCTTTCTTT.

This chain links TRBV4-2 with TRBJ2-7, with D maybe TRBD1 (6 bases). Germline CDR1 LGHNA, CDR2 YNFKEQ. Trimming stripped 0 bases from V and 4 bases from J, with 10 bases between. This CDR3 contains 14 residues. CDR3 in DNA: TGTGCCAGCAGCCAAGACCCAGGGGCATACGAGCAGTACTTC. The encoded protein is CASSQDPGAYEQYF.

J is TRBJ1-2 and V is TRBV5-4, with 7 bases identical to TRBD1. The germline V gene has CDR1 SGHNT and CDR2 YYREEE (reference sequence). The CDR3 is 14 amino acids. Germline trimming cut 2 bases from V and 8 bases from J; bases unmatched to any gene: 9. In DNA, the CDR3 is TGTGCCAGCAGCTTCAAGGGGGCAGCGTACGGCTACACCTTC. This sequence encodes CASSFKGAAYGYTF.

A single count supports this clone. The V call is TRBV27, the J call TRBJ2-1; 9 nucleotides align to TRBD2. CDR1 is MNHEY and CDR2 is SMNVEV in the germline V gene (reference sequence). With V trimmed by 4 bases and J by 10 bases, 11 bases remained unmatched. The CDR3 runs to 15 residues. In DNA form, the CDR3 reads TGTGCCAGCAGTTCTCAGGGGGGACTAGCTGCCGAGCAGTTCTTC. This encodes CASSSQGGLAAEQFF.

This chain connects TRBV19 to TRBJ1-1, with 7 bases matching TRBD1. The J segment lost 4 bases and the V segment lost 9 bases, leaving 11 bases of the junction unmatched. Per germline, CDR1 LNHDA and CDR2 SQIVND (reference sequence). This CDR3 contains 14 residues. As DNA, the CDR3 is TGTGCCAGCACTAATAGGGGGCAAGGCACTGAAGCTTTCTTT. It yields the protein CASTNRGQGTEAFF. Together with reference TRBV19 and TRBJ1-1, the CDR3 gives the full variable domain: DGGITQSPKYLFRKEGQNVTLSCEQNLNHDAMYWYRQDPGQGLRLIYYSQIVNDFQKGDIAEGYSVSREKKESFPLTVTSAQKNPTAFYLCASTNRGQGTEAFFGQGTRLTVV.

The chain combines TRBV9 with TRBJ2-2; D gene ambiguous. Germline V gene sequence: CDR1 SGDLS, CDR2 YYNGEE. The CDR3 contains 13 residues. V lost 4 bases to trimming and J lost 4 bases, with 8 bases between them. CDR3 protein: CASSSWGTGELFF. CDR3 nucleotides: TGTGCCAGCAGCTCGTGGGGCACCGGGGAGCTGTTTTTT.

J is TRBJ2-7 and V is TRBV4-1; D gene ambiguous. Germline V gives CDR1 MGHRA, CDR2 YSYEKL. V lost 0 bases to trimming and J lost 4 bases, with 7 bases between them. CDR3 size: 13 residues. The CDR3, as DNA: TGCGCCAGCAGCCAAGATCCGGTTTACGAGCAGTACTTC. Its translation is CASSQDPVYEQYF.

This clone was recorded a few times. The chain carries TRBV7-9 and TRBJ1-2; unclear D gene. With 1 base removed from V and 4 bases from J, the gap between germline ends came to 10 bases. CDR3 length: 14 residues. Per the germline V gene, CDR1 is SEHNR and CDR2 is FQNEAQ (reference sequence). The CDR3 region is CASSLDVTLYGYTF. The CDR3 DNA sequence: TGTGCCAGCAGCTTAGACGTTACTCTCTATGGCTACACCTTC.

This clone was seen only a few times. This sequence joins TRBV18 and TRBJ1-3; 7 nucleotides agree with TRBD1. This CDR3 comprises 16 residues. The V segment lost 1 base and the J segment 4 bases; nucleotides outside the gene matches: 7. Germline V gene sequence: CDR1 KGHSH, CDR2 LQKENI. This chain's CDR3 is CASSPRPGTAGNTIYF. The CDR3 DNA is TGTGCCAGCTCACCACGACCAGGGACAGCAGGAAACACCATATATTTT. The complete variable domain, with remaining parts taken from reference TRBV18 and TRBJ1-3, reads NAGVMQNPRHLVRRRGQEARLRCSPMKGHSHVYWYRQLPEEGLKFMVYLQKENIIDESGMPKERFSAEFPKEGPSILRIQQVVRGDSAAYFCASSPRPGTAGNTIYFGEGSWLTVV.